What follows is one T cell receptor (beta chain) and its context. The CDR3 sequence is 13 residues long. This record comes from a study of blood T cell repertoires in COVID-19. The method was immunoSEQ multiplex PCR; TCRdb's version includes in-frame clones alone and lacks a portion of them. The sample records 200,000 to 300,000 clones, approximately 87% being singletons. The V call is TRBV21-1, the J call TRBJ2-5; the table calls TRBD1, which could not be checked here. TRBV21-1 is a pseudogene. The receptor was derived from a man aged 55 to 70 with acute or convalescent COVID-19. The sequenced sample consisted of peripheral blood. The CDR3 sequence: CASSKRGGETQYF. CDR3 in DNA: TGTGCCAGCAGCAAAAGGGGCGGAGAGACCCAGTACTTC.